The TCR beta chain described here comes from a study of blood T cells in healthy people across ages. The study, taken as a whole, reports: A greater number of naive CD4+ cells and higher diversity distinguished long-lived donors from aged donors.

V was trimmed by 3 bases and J by 13 bases, leaving 16 bases between them. In germline, CDR1 is SGHAT, CDR2 FQNNGV. There are 13 residues in the CDR3. This clonotype was recorded only once. The antigen remains unidentified. Through a sample-barcoded 5' primer and a J-beta primer mix, a second PCR was run for about 6 to 11 cycles. Template switching added a 12-random-nucleotide identifier to every cDNA molecule. TCRdb ran MiXCR on the 5' RACE reads and lists one entry per CDR3 protein. This table holds some 1 million distinct CDR3 sequences, under 45% found once. J is TRBJ2-4 and V is TRBV11-2, with D possibly being TRBD1 or TRBD2 (5 bases each). The source material was blood. The receptor was isolated from a woman aged 60-75 years in good health. The CDR3 DNA is TGTGCCAGCAGCTTTCCGGGGCCAGGTGAGCAGTACTTC. This translates into CASSFPGPGEQYF.